Listed below are T cell receptor beta chains from one sample, sequenced in a study of cytomegalovirus exposure and HLA in healthy donors. TCRdb keeps only in-frame clones here, not all; method: immunoSEQ multiplex PCR. The sample records 120,000 or so clones, about 71% being singletons. Sample: PBMCs. These receptors originate from a woman aged 50 to 60 in good health and CMV-seronegative. Each CDR3 is given with its conserved first and last residue. A D gene is named only where the DNA matches it firmly. The size entry is marked missing in some rows and otherwise reads once, few, many or a size class.

V,size,J,D,DNA,CDR3
TRBV6-5,.,TRBJ1-4,.,TGTGCCAGCAGTTACATGGGGGGTACTGAAAAACTGTTTTTT,CASSYMGGTEKLFF
TRBV4-3,once,TRBJ2-3,TRBD1,TGCGCCAGCAGCCAACGACAGGGTTTTGGATCAGATACGCAGTATTTT,CASSQRQGFGSDTQYF
TRBV19,.,TRBJ2-5,.,TGTGCCAGTAGCGGGAGTATCAGAGAGACCCAGTACTTC,CASSGSIRETQYF
TRBV5-1,.,TRBJ1-1,TRBD1,TGCGCCAGCAGCTTGGGGGGTAGGGGGACAGGGGGCTTGGACACTGAAGCTTTCTTT,CASSLGGRGTGGLDTEAFF
TRBV6-5,few,TRBJ2-7,.,TGTGCCAGCAAAACGGGACAAGGCGTCTACGAGCAGTACTTC,CASKTGQGVYEQYF
TRBV6-1,.,TRBJ2-5,TRBD2,TGTGCCAGCAGCTTACTAGCGGGAAGTGGAGAGACCCAGTACTTC,CASSLLAGSGETQYF
TRBV19,.,TRBJ1-1,TRBD1,TGTGCCAGTCGGGACAGGACGACCCCTGAAGCTTTCTTT,CASRDRTTPEAFF
TRBV11-2,.,TRBJ2-1,.,TGTGCCCGCAGCTTATGGGAGAGGCGGGAGCAGTTCTTC,CARSLWERREQFF
TRBV5-4,many,TRBJ2-1,.,TGTGCCAGCAGCTTGGGGGGAGCTACCTACAATGAGCAGTTCTTC,CASSLGGATYNEQFF
TRBV28,.,TRBJ1-5,.,TGTGCCAGCAGTTTATTGGTGGGGGGGGGCAATCAGCCCCAGCATTTT,CASSLLVGGGNQPQHF
TRBV29-1,.,TRBJ2-1,TRBD1,TGCAGCGTTGACGGGACAGGGGCGAACAATGAGCAGTTCTTC,CSVDGTGANNEQFF
TRBV7-6,.,TRBJ2-1,TRBD2,TGTGCCAGCAGCTTGGGCGGGACTAGCGGTTTTTCAGTTTACAATGAGCAGTTCTTC,CASSLGGTSGFSVYNEQFF
TRBV5-1,once,TRBJ1-1,.,TGCGCCAGCAAAACTTCCCTGAACACTGAAGCTTTCTTT,CASKTSLNTEAFF
TRBV30,.,TRBJ1-1,TRBD1,TGTGCCTGGAGTGCGGACAGGGGGACTGAAGCTTTCTTT,CAWSADRGTEAFF
TRBV13,.,TRBJ2-7,.,TGTGCCAGCAGCTTATCTGACAGGATCTACGAGCAGTACTTC,CASSLSDRIYEQYF
TRBV27,.,TRBJ2-7,.,TGTGCCAGCAGTTTGGGTCGGGAATACGAGCAGTACTTC,CASSLGREYEQYF
TRBV7-9,few,TRBJ2-2,.,TGTGCCAGCAGCTTAGCGGGCCTTGTCGGCGGGGAGCTGTTTTTT,CASSLAGLVGGELFF
TRBV7-9,.,TRBJ1-2,TRBD1,TGTTCCAGCAGCTGGGACAGGGTCGGCTACACCTTC,CSSSWDRVGYTF
TRBV28,.,TRBJ1-3,TRBD1,TGTGCCAGCAGTCCTTCCGACAGGGCGGCTGGAAACACCATATATTTT,CASSPSDRAAGNTIYF
TRBV30,once,TRBJ1-1,.,TGTGCCTGGAGTGTACTATCGACCACTGAAGCTTTCTTT,CAWSVLSTTEAFF
TRBV30,.,TRBJ1-2,TRBD1,TGTGCCTGCAACGGACAGGGGGCAAATGGCTACACCTTC,CACNGQGANGYTF
TRBV27,few,TRBJ2-7,TRBD1,TGTGCCAGCAGTTTGGCCGGACAGGGCGAGCAGTACTTC,CASSLAGQGEQYF
TRBV28,.,TRBJ2-7,.,TGTGCCAGCAGTTTATCTGGCGGGGCCTACGAGCAGTACTTC,CASSLSGGAYEQYF
TRBV6-4,few,TRBJ1-1,.,TGTGCCAGCAGTGACTCTAATACAGGGAACACTGAAGCTTTCTTT,CASSDSNTGNTEAFF
TRBV4-1,few,TRBJ1-1,TRBD1,TGCGCCAGCAGCCAAGGTGACAGGGTAATGAACACTGAAGCTTTCTTT,CASSQGDRVMNTEAFF
TRBV13,.,TRBJ2-6,TRBD1,TGTGCCAGCAGCTCCACCTGGGACAGCTCTGGGGCCAACGTCCTGACTTTC,CASSSTWDSSGANVLTF
TRBV4-3,few,TRBJ1-1,.,TGCGCCAGCAGCCAAGATCTTGGCCATATGAACACTGAAGCTTTCTTT,CASSQDLGHMNTEAFF
TRBV7-2,.,TRBJ2-7,TRBD2,TGTGCCAGCAGCCTGCGGACTAGCGGGATCTTATACGAGCAGTACTTC,CASSLRTSGILYEQYF
TRBV28,few,TRBJ1-3,TRBD1,TGTGCCAGCAGGCCGCCGGGGACAGGGGGAAACACCATATATTTT,CASRPPGTGGNTIYF
TRBV2,once,TRBJ2-7,TRBD2,TGTGCCAGCGCCCTAGCGGGGCACTACGAGCAGTACTTC,CASALAGHYEQYF
TRBV27,.,TRBJ2-7,TRBD2,TGTGCCAGCTCCGGACTAGCGGGAGGTAGAGAGCAGTACTTC,CASSGLAGGREQYF
TRBV7-6,.,TRBJ2-3,TRBD1,TGTGCCAGCAGCTTAGTGTTGGGACAGGGCAATTCCGACGCAGATACGCAGTATTTT,CASSLVLGQGNSDADTQYF
TRBV5-6,.,TRBJ1-1,TRBD1,TGTGCCAGCAGCCTTGGACAGGTCACTGAAGCTTTCTTT,CASSLGQVTEAFF
TRBV7-3,once,TRBJ2-2,TRBD1,TGTGCCAGCAGCCAAGTGGGACAGGGAAACGGGGAGCTGTTTTTT,CASSQVGQGNGELFF
TRBV4-3,.,TRBJ2-1,.,TGCGCCAGCCGACTGGCCCCGGGGAATGAGCAGTTCTTC,CASRLAPGNEQFF
TRBV7-9,.,TRBJ1-4,.,TGTGCCAGCAGCTTACTGGCAGATAGCGAAAAACTGTTTTTT,CASSLLADSEKLFF
TRBV18,few,TRBJ1-3,.,TGTGCCAGCTCACTCCTCGGGCGGGGCAGTACTGGAAACACCATATATTTT,CASSLLGRGSTGNTIYF